The 17 T cell receptor beta chains presented below share a single source sample, sequenced in a study of shared clonotypes between healthy human individuals. Selected positively for CCR7 and CD45RO-negative, naive CD8 cells excluded terminally differentiated effector memory CD45RA+ cells. This table comes from immunoSEQ multiplex PCR, and its TCRdb copy is limited to in-frame clones, with some not included. Of just over 2,000,000 clones in the sample, roughly 95% were seen once. Sequenced material: naive CD8+ T cells sorted from blood. Receptors were obtained from a man between 18 and 29 years old in good health.

V and J are TRBV9 and TRBJ2-2, with D unresolved. V was cut by 1 base and J by 0 bases, with 13 bases left in between. The CDR3 covers 17 residues. Germline V CDR1 and CDR2: SGDLS, YYNGEE. The chain's CDR3 is CASSVPAGEPNTGELFF. DNA for the CDR3: TGTGCCAGCAGCGTACCCGCCGGCGAACCGAACACCGGGGAGCTGTTTTTT. Supplemented by reference TRBV9 and TRBJ2-2, the full variable domain reads DSGVTQTPKHLITATGQRVTLRCSPRSGDLSVYWYQQSLDQGLQFLIQYYNGEERAKGNILERFSAQQFPDLHSELNLSSLELGDSALYFCASSVPAGEPNTGELFFGEGSRLTVL.

This chain uses TRBV6-5 with TRBJ1-2; D possibly corresponds to TRBD1 (5 bases). Germline assignment: CDR1 MNHEY and CDR2 SVGAGI. This CDR3 has 10 amino acids. Trimming removed 5 bases at V and 8 bases at J, with 6 bases between. The CDR3 DNA follows: TGTGCCAGCAGTCAGGGAGGCTACACCTTC. It is translated as CASSQGGYTF.

V gene TRBV6-1 combines with J gene TRBJ2-7; D not certain. Looked up from germline, CDR1 is MNHNS and CDR2 is SASEGT. The V end lost 2 bases, the J end lost 1 base, and 6 bases lay between the germline ends. The CDR3 has 13 amino acids. CDR3 sequence: CASSESVSYEQYF. The CDR3 DNA reads TGTGCCAGCAGTGAATCAGTTTCCTACGAGCAGTACTTC.

The genes are TRBV30 and TRBJ1-3, with D maybe TRBD1 (5 bases). V was pared by 5 bases and J by 4 bases, with 12 bases between. This CDR3 contains 13 residues. Germline values: CDR1 GTSNPN, CDR2 SVGIG (reference sequence). The CDR3, as DNA: TGTGCCTGGGGCCGAGGGGAAGGAAACACCATATATTTT. Protein product: CAWGRGEGNTIYF.

CDR3 sequence reads: CASSWLSAGQYNEQFF. CDR3 nucleotides: TGTGCCAGCAGTTGGCTCTCAGCGGGGCAGTACAATGAGCAGTTCTTC. The chain carries TRBV6-6 and TRBJ2-1; 7 bases agree with TRBD2. Germline V gene lookup returns CDR1 MNHNY and CDR2 SVGAGI (reference sequence). The CDR3 has 16 amino acids. V lost 4 bases and J lost 4; bases outside the gene matches: 10.

The chain is built from TRBV5-6 and TRBJ2-7, with D maybe TRBD1 (6 bases). The V end was cut by 2 bases, the J end by 0 bases, with 12 bases between. Per germline, CDR1 SGHDT and CDR2 YYEEEE. There are 15 residues in the CDR3. In DNA, the CDR3 is TGTGCCAGCAGCTTTGGACAGCTAGCCTCCTACGAGCAGTACTTC. Protein sequence: CASSFGQLASYEQYF. The full variable domain, with the rest looked up from reference TRBV5-6 and TRBJ2-7, is DAGVTQSPTHLIKTRGQQVTLRCSPKSGHDTVSWYQQALGQGPQFIFQYYEEEERQRGNFPDRFSGHQFPNYSSELNVNALLLGDSALYLCASSFGQLASYEQYFGPGTRLTVT.

J is TRBJ1-2 and V is TRBV13; the match to TRBD1 covers 10 bases. Losses at the gene ends were 5 bases for V and 8 bases for J; bases not matched to a gene: 5. The CDR3 contains 13 residues. Germline V gene lookup returns CDR1 PRHDT and CDR2 FYEKMQ (reference sequence). DNA for the CDR3: TGTGCCAGCAGCGCAGACAGGGGGCAAGGCTACACCTTC. This sequence encodes CASSADRGQGYTF.

As for this clone: This sample includes further DNA sequences coding for the same CDR3. The chain uses TRBV4-1 and TRBJ2-5, with 7 bases fitting TRBD1. The CDR3 extends over 14 amino acids. J was trimmed by 5 bases and V by 4 bases; bases with no gene match: 7. The V gene's germline CDR1 is MGHRA and CDR2 YSYEKL. CDR3 sequence reads: CASSPDRAGETQYF. The CDR3 region has the DNA TGCGCCAGCAGCCCCGACAGGGCTGGGGAGACCCAGTACTTC.

In its sample, this clone was seen once. V is TRBV11-2 and J is TRBJ1-4; D gene ambiguous. Germline-derived CDR1 and CDR2 are SGHAT and FQNNGV. Trimming removed 6 bases at V and 6 bases at J, with 23 bases between. The CDR3 contains 17 residues. CDR3 DNA: TGTGCCAGCAGAACAAACCGGGGAAACGAGAGAGATGAAAAACTGTTTTTT. This translates into CASRTNRGNERDEKLFF.

The CDR3 DNA reads TGTGCTAGTGGTTTAGAGACGGGTACGCAGTATTTT. Its protein product is CASGLETGTQYF. The chain employs TRBV12-5 and TRBJ2-3; D unclear. The CDR3 spans 12 residues. Trimming shortened V by 3 bases and J by 8 bases, and 9 bases separated the two germline ends. The V gene's germline CDR1 is LGHNT and CDR2 FRNRAP.

The sample holds one count of this clone. The chain has TRBV15 and TRBJ2-7; either TRBD1 or TRBD2 may supply D (5 bases each). CDR1 is LNHNV, CDR2 YYDKDF, per germline (reference sequence). The CDR3 totals 14 residues. Trimming removed 5 bases at V and 5 bases at J, with 16 bases between. The CDR3 DNA reads TGTGCCACCAGCCTTAATGGGGGTCGTCACGAGCAGTACTTC. It encodes CATSLNGGRHEQYF.

The V call is TRBV6-5, the J call TRBJ1-2; 7 nucleotides match TRBD1. The CDR3 covers 13 residues. Germline trimming cut 5 bases from V and 2 bases from J; bases unmatched to any gene: 2. Germline CDR1 is MNHEY and CDR2 is SVGAGI. In nucleotides, the CDR3 is TGTGCCAGCAGTATGGGACAGAACTATGGCTACACCTTC. Translation: CASSMGQNYGYTF.

This clone showed up just once. The genes are TRBV5-6 and TRBJ2-5, with 8 nucleotides matching TRBD2. V shed 4 bases, J shed 5 bases, and the junction held 4 bases outside the gene matches. The CDR3 has 13 amino acids. CDR1 is SGHDT and CDR2 is YYEEEE in the germline V gene. This chain's CDR3 is CASSASGPETQYF. The CDR3 region has the DNA TGTGCCAGCAGCGCTAGCGGGCCCGAGACCCAGTACTTC.

A remark on this clone: Other DNA sequences in this specimen translate into the identical CDR3. The V and J genes are TRBV27 and TRBJ2-7; D may be TRBD1 (5 bases). The V gene's germline CDR1 is MNHEY and CDR2 SMNVEV (reference sequence). Trimming stripped 5 bases from V and 0 bases from J, with 8 bases between. This CDR3 has 13 amino acids. CDR3 nucleotides: TGTGCCAGCAGTAGGGGAAGCTCCTACGAGCAGTACTTC. Translating gives CASSRGSSYEQYF.

The chain links TRBV5-8 to TRBJ1-1; D might be TRBD1 (6 bases). V lost 4 bases and J lost 3, with 13 bases in between. This CDR3 spans 14 amino acids. Germline V gene lookup returns CDR1 SGHTS and CDR2 YDEGEE. As DNA, the CDR3 is TGTGCCAGCAGCCAGGACGGGGGGCACACTGAAGCTTTCTTT. Translation: CASSQDGGHTEAFF.

The genes are TRBV27 and TRBJ2-1; 8 nucleotides match TRBD1. CDR1 and CDR2 from the germline V gene are MNHEY and SMNVEV (reference sequence). This CDR3 comprises 14 residues. J gave up 7 bases and V 4 bases, and 6 bases lay outside the gene matches. CDR3 amino acids: CASSWQGASNEQFF. The CDR3, as DNA: TGTGCCAGCAGTTGGCAGGGGGCGTCTAATGAGCAGTTCTTC.

J is TRBJ1-1 and V is TRBV19, with a possible D match to TRBD1 (6 bases). CDR1 is LNHDA, CDR2 SQIVND, per germline (reference sequence). This CDR3 comprises 14 residues. Trimming took off 1 base at V and 3 bases at J, with 9 bases between the two ends. The chain's CDR3 is CASSIARGDTEAFF. The DNA of the CDR3 is TGTGCCAGTAGTATAGCGAGGGGGGACACTGAAGCTTTCTTT.